These 10 T cell receptor beta chains were all obtained from the same sample, sequenced in a study of cytomegalovirus exposure and HLA in healthy donors. Amplification used 60 Vbeta primers and 13 Jbeta primers. Some clones are missing from TCRdb's copy, which holds only in-frame ones; the method was immunoSEQ multiplex PCR. This table has tens of thousands of clones, approximately 72% appearing once. The sample comprised PBMCs. These receptors all come from a middle-aged woman in good health and CMV-seropositive.

This clone occurred once. The V and J genes are TRBV7-9 and TRBJ2-7, with 7 bases fitting TRBD1. J was trimmed by 5 bases and V by 5 bases; bases with no gene match: 9. The CDR3 is made up of 14 amino acids. CDR1 is SEHNR and CDR2 is FQNEAQ in the germline V gene (reference sequence). The CDR3 DNA follows: TGTGCCAGCAGCCGAGACAGGGCAGGGCACGAGCAGTACTTC. Its translation is CASSRDRAGHEQYF.

CDR3 DNA sequence: TGTGCCAGTAGTATAGAAGCCAGGGGTGAGACCCAGTACTTC. Translated: CASSIEARGETQYF. The chain couples TRBV19 to TRBJ2-5, with D perhaps TRBD1 (6 bases). Trimming pared 0 bases from V and 5 bases from J, leaving 10 bases between. This CDR3 comprises 14 residues. The germline V gene has CDR1 LNHDA and CDR2 SQIVND (reference sequence).

The rearrangement uses TRBV10-3 and TRBJ1-4; TRBD1 might be the D (5 bases). There are 16 residues in the CDR3. Looked up from germline, CDR1 is ENHRY and CDR2 is SYGVKD. The V end was cut by 0 bases, the J end by 5 bases, with 13 bases between. CDR3 amino acids: CAISESKGIFNEKLFF. DNA of the CDR3: TGTGCCATCAGTGAGTCGAAGGGGATCTTCAATGAAAAACTGTTTTTT.

This chain links TRBV5-5 with TRBJ2-5; D perhaps matches TRBD1 (6 bases). The CDR3 sequence is 14 residues long. Germline V gives CDR1 SGHKS, CDR2 YYEKEE (reference sequence). V was cut by 4 bases and J by 4 bases, with 14 bases left in between. CDR3 nucleotides: TGTGCCAGCAGCCCACAGGGTGGGCGAGAGACCCAGTACTTC. Its protein product is CASSPQGGRETQYF.

The chain carries TRBV10-3 and TRBJ1-2; D might be TRBD1 (5 bases). V was clipped by 5 bases and J by 7 bases, with 14 bases between them. The CDR3 extends over 13 amino acids. Germline CDR1 ENHRY, CDR2 SYGVKD. The CDR3 bases are TGTGCCATCAGTTGGCAGGGCCCCCTTGGCTACACCTTC. Encoded protein: CAISWQGPLGYTF.

This sequence joins TRBV2 and TRBJ2-2; the match to TRBD2 covers 7 bases. Trimming took 6 bases from V and 7 from J; bases not matched to a gene: 2. This CDR3 has 12 amino acids. CDR1 is SNHLY and CDR2 is FYNNEI in the germline V gene. The CDR3 bases are TGTGCCAGCAGGGGGGACTACGGGGAGCTGTTTTTT. Translated: CASRGDYGELFF.

The chain links TRBV7-2 to TRBJ2-7, with 9 bases lining up with TRBD2. CDR1 SGHTA and CDR2 FQGNSA come from the germline V gene. The ends lost 2 bases at V and 3 bases at J; junction bases unmatched: 5. The CDR3 runs 15 residues. The CDR3 protein is CASSLIAGAFYEQYF. The CDR3 nucleotides read TGTGCCAGCAGCTTAATAGCGGGAGCGTTCTACGAGCAGTACTTC.

V is TRBV7-7 and J is TRBJ2-1, with D perhaps matching TRBD1 (6 bases). CDR3 size: 13 residues. Germline-derived CDR1 and CDR2 are SSHAT and FNYEAQ (reference sequence). V was clipped by 2 bases and J by 12 bases, with 14 bases between them. As DNA, the CDR3 is TGTGCCAGCAGCTTAAGTGACAGGTCGGGGCAGTTCTTC. This translates into CASSLSDRSGQFF.

The count of this clone is one. J is TRBJ2-5 and V is TRBV7-7; possibly TRBD1 for D (5 bases). V was pared by 0 bases and J by 6 bases, with 11 bases between. The CDR3 spans 14 residues. Germline CDR1 is SSHAT and CDR2 is FNYEAQ (reference sequence). In DNA, the CDR3 is TGTGCCAGCAGCTTAGCGGGCAGGGAAAAGACCCAGTACTTC. This translates into CASSLAGREKTQYF.

CDR3 sequence: CASITGTGDRNTIYF. CDR3 sequence (DNA): TGTGCCAGCATAACCGGGACAGGGGATCGAAACACCATATATTTT. This chain links TRBV18 with TRBJ1-3; 10 bases are a match to TRBD1. CDR3 length: 15 residues. CDR1 and CDR2 (germline): KGHSH, LQKENI. The V and J ends lost 8 bases and 5 bases, in that order; junction bases with no gene match: 9.